One and the same sample provided the 13 T cell receptor beta chains below, sequenced in a study of long-term antiretroviral therapy in people with HIV. Survey-level resolution applied to immunoSEQ assay v3.0. The table came from immunoSEQ multiplex PCR; TCRdb's copy has only in-frame clones and leaves some out. The sample carries fewer than 30,000 clones, approximately 80% recorded once. The sample in question was unsorted PBMCs, obtained about 2.7 years after starting antiretroviral therapy. These receptors all come from a man younger than 40 with HIV.

The rearrangement joins TRBV4-1 to TRBJ2-1; 12 bases fit TRBD1. V shed 3 bases, J shed 10 bases, and the junction held 10 bases outside the gene matches. This CDR3 contains 16 residues. Germline loops: CDR1 MGHRA, CDR2 YSYEKL. In nucleotides, the CDR3 is TGCGCCAGCAGCCACGAGGTGGGGACAGGGGGCTGGGAGCAGTTCTTC. This encodes CASSHEVGTGGWEQFF.

This chain joins TRBV19 and TRBJ2-2; D unclear. Looked up from germline, CDR1 is LNHDA and CDR2 is SQIVND (reference sequence). The CDR3 extends over 13 amino acids. Deletions cut 4 bases from V and 7 bases from J, with 10 bases between. The CDR3 here is CASSTLGVGELFF. CDR3 bases: TGTGCCAGTAGTACCTTGGGTGTCGGGGAGCTGTTTTTT.

The CDR3: CASSVLSGGRTDTQYF. The DNA of the CDR3 is TGTGCCAGCAGCGTCCTTTCCGGGGGGCGCACAGATACGCAGTATTTT. This chain connects TRBV9 to TRBJ2-3; D may be TRBD2 (7 bases). This CDR3 is built from 16 residues. The V and J ends lost 2 bases and 1 base respectively, with 14 bases between them. Looked up from germline, CDR1 is SGDLS and CDR2 is YYNGEE.

The gene calls are TRBV13 and TRBJ2-5; 13 nucleotides agree with TRBD2. The V segment lost 0 bases and the J segment 1 base; nucleotides outside the gene matches: 2. Germline loops: CDR1 PRHDT, CDR2 FYEKMQ (reference sequence). There are 17 residues in the CDR3. The chain's CDR3 is CASSLGTSGRSQETQYF. The CDR3 DNA reads TGTGCCAGCAGCTTAGGGACTAGCGGGAGGAGCCAAGAGACCCAGTACTTC.

The chain employs TRBV6-1 and TRBJ2-3; 8 nucleotides align to TRBD2. This CDR3 is 15 amino acids long. CDR1 and CDR2 (germline): MNHNS, SASEGT. Trimming cost V 3 bases and J 2 bases; bases outside gene matches: 4. The CDR3 DNA follows: TGTGCCAGCAGTGAGACTAGCGCACACACAGATACGCAGTATTTT. It specifies CASSETSAHTDTQYF.

The gene calls are TRBV15 and TRBJ2-4; 7 bases align to TRBD1. CDR1 LNHNV and CDR2 YYDKDF come from the germline V gene (reference sequence). The CDR3 covers 13 residues. The V and J ends lost 0 bases and 12 bases, in that order; junction bases with no gene match: 5. The CDR3 sequence: CATSRDQKGAQYF. CDR3 DNA sequence: TGTGCCACCAGCAGAGATCAAAAGGGGGCTCAGTACTTC.

The CDR3 region is CRYLNLRVMNTEAFF. The CDR3 DNA is TGCAGGTACCTTAATCTCAGGGTTATGAACACTGAAGCTTTCTTT. The chain employs TRBV29-1 and TRBJ1-1, with D possibly TRBD1 on 5 matching bases. CDR1 SQVTM and CDR2 ANQGSEA come from the germline V gene. CDR3 length: 15 residues.

This chain joins TRBV14 and TRBJ1-1; a possible D gene is TRBD1 (5 bases). The CDR3 is made up of 14 amino acids. From germline, CDR1 is SGHDN and CDR2 FVKESK. Trimming stripped 4 bases from V and 2 bases from J, with 11 bases between. CDR3 residues: CASSPGRVNTEAFF. For the CDR3, the DNA is TGTGCCAGCAGCCCGGGACGGGTAAACACTGAAGCTTTCTTT.

This clone has only a few counts. CDR3 sequence (DNA): TGTGCCAGCAGTTCCCCGGGACAGGGTCCACCCCTCCACTTT. Translating gives CASSSPGQGPPLHF. The chain couples TRBV28 to TRBJ1-6, with 9 bases matching TRBD1. The CDR3 contains 14 residues. V was pared by 4 bases and J by 11 bases, with 6 bases of the junction left unmatched. The germline V gene encodes CDR1 MDHEN and CDR2 SYDVKM.

The chain has TRBV28 and TRBJ2-7; the match to TRBD1 covers 9 bases. The CDR3 sequence is 15 residues long. Trimming took 7 bases from V and 3 from J; bases not matched to a gene: 10. Germline-derived CDR1 and CDR2 are MDHEN and SYDVKM. The CDR3 is CASTPPGQGNYEQYF. The CDR3 DNA reads TGTGCCAGCACCCCCCCGGGACAGGGTAACTACGAGCAGTACTTC.

J is TRBJ2-5 and V is TRBV19; weak D call: TRBD1 (6 bases). With 9 bases removed from V and 1 base from J, the gap between germline ends came to 6 bases. The CDR3 is 11 residues long. Germline V CDR1 and CDR2: LNHDA, SQIVND (reference sequence). CDR3 bases: TGTGCCAGCAGGGGCCAAGAGACCCAGTACTTC. Translating it yields CASRGQETQYF. Filled out from reference TRBV19 and TRBJ2-5, the complete variable domain reads DGGITQSPKYLFRKEGQNVTLSCEQNLNHDAMYWYRQDPGQGLRLIYYSQIVNDFQKGDIAEGYSVSREKKESFPLTVTSAQKNPTAFYLCASRGQETQYFGPGTRLLVL.

This chain joins TRBV28 and TRBJ1-1, with D unresolved. V was pared by 7 bases and J by 1 base, with 19 bases between. CDR3 size: 16 residues. Germline V lookup: CDR1 MDHEN, CDR2 SYDVKM. CDR3 nucleotide sequence: TGTGCCAGCACTCCTCTTTCCTCCGGGCCGAACACTGAAGCTTTCTTT. Amino acids: CASTPLSSGPNTEAFF. Full variable domain (rest looked up from reference TRBV28 and TRBJ1-1): DVKVTQSSRYLVKRTGEKVFLECVQDMDHENMFWYRQDPGLGLRLIYFSYDVKMKEKGDIPEGYSVSREKKERFSLILESASTNQTSMYLCASTPLSSGPNTEAFFGQGTRLTVV.

The chain links TRBV7-2 to TRBJ2-6, with D perhaps TRBD1 (5 bases). V gave up 0 bases and J gave up 4 bases, with 13 bases separating them. The germline gives CDR1 SGHTA, CDR2 FQGNSA. The CDR3 sequence is 17 residues long. This CDR3 reads CASSLAVGRAGANVLTF. The DNA of the CDR3 is TGTGCCAGCAGCTTAGCCGTCGGCAGGGCCGGGGCCAACGTCCTGACTTTC.